Each of the 8 T cell receptor beta chains below was sequenced from the same sample in a study of blood T cell repertoires in COVID-19. Using immunoSEQ multiplex PCR, the repertoire was profiled, and TCRdb retains in-frame clones only, with some absent. The sample has approximately 100,000 clones, less than 85% seen once. Sequenced input: peripheral blood. Every receptor here comes from a woman aged 60-75 years with acute or convalescent COVID-19.

This sequence joins TRBV12-3 or TRBV12-4 and TRBJ2-5, with a possible D match to TRBD2 (5 bases). The ends were cut back, 1 base at V and 5 bases at J, with 8 bases in the middle. The CDR3 is made up of 13 amino acids. The CDR3 region is CASSLEWRETQYF. DNA for the CDR3: TGTGCCAGCAGTTTAGAGTGGAGGGAGACCCAGTACTTC.

The gene calls are TRBV6-5 and TRBJ1-2; 10 bases are a match to TRBD1. The germline V gene has CDR1 MNHEY and CDR2 SVGAGI. This CDR3 is built from 14 residues. With V trimmed by 7 bases and J by 4 bases, 6 bases remained unmatched. The CDR3 protein is CASTRDRGPYGYTF. The CDR3 coding sequence is TGTGCCAGCACCCGGGACAGGGGACCCTATGGCTACACCTTC.

Only a few counts were recorded for this clone. Other DNA sequences in the same sample also yield this CDR3. The genes are TRBV30 and TRBJ1-2, with D possibly TRBD1 on 6 matching bases. In germline, CDR1 is GTSNPN, CDR2 SVGIG (reference sequence). The CDR3 length is 15 residues. CDR3 nucleotide sequence: TGTGCGGGGGCTCTCGGCCGGGGCGATTCGTATGGCTACACCTTC. Translation: CAGALGRGDSYGYTF.

This clone was found once. The rearrangement joins TRBV2 to TRBJ2-7, with 7 bases fitting TRBD1. The CDR3 runs to 13 residues. The V gene's germline CDR1 is SNHLY and CDR2 FYNNEI. The trim removed 7 bases at V and 3 bases at J, leaving 6 bases unmatched. The CDR3 DNA reads TGTGCCAGCATTCCCGGGACAGTCTACGAGCAGTACTTC. Residues: CASIPGTVYEQYF.

V usage is TRBV23-1 and J usage is TRBJ2-7, with 7 bases identical to TRBD1. TRBV23-1 is designated an ORF whose function remains uncertain. The CDR3 is 17 residues long. Losses at the gene ends were 1 base for V and 2 bases for J; bases not matched to a gene: 11. This chain's CDR3 is CASSQLSPDRVTYEQYF. Written as DNA, the CDR3 is TGCGCCAGCAGTCAATTATCCCCTGACAGGGTCACCTACGAGCAGTACTTC.

The chain carries TRBV5-4 and TRBJ2-5; TRBD2 might be the D (5 bases). Germline V CDR1 and CDR2: SGHNT, YYREEE (reference sequence). CDR3 size: 14 residues. With 4 bases removed from V and 5 bases from J, the gap between germline ends came to 15 bases. This chain's CDR3 is CASSPPGVGETQYF. DNA of the CDR3: TGTGCCAGCAGCCCCCCCGGGGTTGGGGAGACCCAGTACTTC.

The J gene is TRBJ1-1, the V gene TRBV28, with no clear D. V lost 5 bases, J lost 0 bases, and 13 bases lay in between. Germline V lookup: CDR1 MDHEN, CDR2 SYDVKM. CDR3 length: 15 amino acids. This CDR3 reads CASSRKQPMNTEAFF. Written as DNA, the CDR3 is TGTGCCAGCAGTCGAAAACAGCCGATGAACACTGAAGCTTTCTTT.

The chain combines TRBV29-1 with TRBJ2-6; D might be TRBD2 (5 bases). V was pared by 6 bases and J by 0 bases, with 12 bases between. The CDR3 is 15 residues long. Germline-derived CDR1 and CDR2 are SQVTM and ANQGSEA. CDR3 in DNA: TGCAGCGTAGATGGGAGCTACTCTGGGGCCAACGTCCTGACTTTC. Protein: CSVDGSYSGANVLTF.